The 27 T cell receptor beta chains in this list originate from one sample, sequenced in a study of cytomegalovirus exposure and HLA in healthy donors. The PCR had 60 Vbeta and 13 Jbeta primers. Assay: immunoSEQ multiplex PCR; the TCRdb copy retains only in-frame clones and omits some. Here the sample spans roughly 180,000 clones, around 75% being singletons. Sample: PBMCs. All receptors derive from a female donor in good health and CMV-seronegative.

This chain connects TRBV6-6 to TRBJ2-3; D uncertain. Germline CDR1 and CDR2: MNHNY and SVGAGI (reference sequence). The CDR3 length is 14 residues. V was clipped by 0 bases and J by 2 bases, with 6 bases between them. This CDR3 reads CASSYSSFTDTQYF. CDR3 DNA sequence: TGTGCCAGCAGTTACTCTAGTTTCACAGATACGCAGTATTTT.

V is TRBV7-7 and J is TRBJ1-2; a possible D gene is TRBD1 (5 bases). The CDR3 length is 13 residues. CDR1 is SSHAT and CDR2 is FNYEAQ in the germline V gene (reference sequence). Trimming removed 3 bases from V and 12 bases from J, with 17 bases in between. CDR3 nucleotides: TGTGCCAGCAGCTTCATTGGGGGGGGTATTGACACCTTC. It is translated as CASSFIGGGIDTF.

This chain connects TRBV7-2 to TRBJ2-7; TRBD2 agrees at 9 bases. Germline V gives CDR1 SGHTA, CDR2 FQGNSA. The CDR3 contains 17 residues. The V segment lost 8 bases and the J segment 0 bases; nucleotides outside the gene matches: 14. In nucleotides, the CDR3 is TGTGCCAGCCGCACAAGTAGCGGGGGCCTTAGCTCCTACGAGCAGTACTTC. Amino acid sequence: CASRTSSGGLSSYEQYF. The full variable domain, in which reference TRBV7-2 and TRBJ2-7 provide the parts outside the CDR3, is GAGVSQSPSNKVTEKGKDVELRCDPISGHTALYWYRQSLGQGLEFLIYFQGNSAPDKSGLPSDRFSAERTGGSVSTLTIQRTQQEDSAVYLCASRTSSGGLSSYEQYFGPGTRLTVT.

The chain employs TRBV5-1 and TRBJ2-2; D is uncertain. The germline gives CDR1 SGHRS, CDR2 YFSETQ. V dropped 7 bases and J dropped 5 bases, with 12 bases sitting between them. The CDR3 is made up of 13 amino acids. The CDR3 DNA is TGCGCCAGCCATCCGAGAGCAACCGGGGAGCTGTTTTTT. Its translation: CASHPRATGELFF.

This clone is a singleton in its sample. The chain combines TRBV25-1 with TRBJ2-1; 13 positions match TRBD2. After removal of 9 bases from V and 8 bases from J, the junction contained 7 bases not matched to a gene. The CDR3 is 14 residues long. Looked up from germline, CDR1 is MGHDK and CDR2 is SYGVNS. The chain's CDR3 is CASKGLAGVDEQFF. DNA for the CDR3: TGTGCCAGTAAAGGACTAGCGGGAGTAGATGAGCAGTTCTTC.

The chain links TRBV6-6 to TRBJ2-1; 12 bases line up with TRBD2. Germline CDR1 MNHNY, CDR2 SVGAGI (reference sequence). The V segment lost 7 bases and the J segment 4 bases; nucleotides outside the gene matches: 5. The CDR3 spans 15 residues. CDR3 protein: CASKPGLAGYNEQFF. The CDR3 region has the DNA TGTGCCAGCAAACCGGGACTAGCGGGTTACAATGAGCAGTTCTTC.

The V call is TRBV6-1, the J call TRBJ2-7, with 7 bases fitting TRBD1. V lost 4 bases and J lost 4; bases outside the gene matches: 7. Germline V gene lookup returns CDR1 MNHNS and CDR2 SASEGT. This CDR3 region has 14 residues. The CDR3 DNA sequence: TGTGCCAGCAGTGTCACAGGGGAAATTTACGAGCAGTACTTC. It translates to CASSVTGEIYEQYF.

The CDR3 bases are TGTGCCAGTAGTTTCGCGGATATCCCCTACGAGCAGTACTTC. This codes for CASSFADIPYEQYF. This chain connects TRBV19 to TRBJ2-7; D not certain. Per the germline V gene, CDR1 is LNHDA and CDR2 is SQIVND (reference sequence). V gave up 5 bases and J gave up 2 bases, with 13 bases separating them. The CDR3 is 14 residues long.

The CDR3 DNA follows: TGTGCTAGTGGTTTGGCTAGGGGGACAGGAGAAGAGACCCAGTACTTC. Amino acids: CASGLARGTGEETQYF. The V and J genes are TRBV12-5 and TRBJ2-5; 8 bases fit TRBD1. CDR3 length: 16 residues. CDR1 and CDR2 from the germline V gene are LGHNT and FRNRAP. V gave up 1 base and J gave up 3 bases; unmatched junction bases: 7. Using reference TRBV12-5 and TRBJ2-5 for the parts outside the CDR3, the full variable domain is DARVTQTPRHKVTEMGQEVTMRCQPILGHNTVFWYRQTMMQGLELLAYFRNRAPLDDSGMPKDRFSAEMPDATLATLKIQPSEPRDSAVYFCASGLARGTGEETQYFGPGTRLLVL.

Written as DNA, the CDR3 is TGTGCCATCAGAGGGACAGCCGGGGGTAGGGATGAAAAACTGTTTTTT. Amino acids: CAIRGTAGGRDEKLFF. The V and J genes are TRBV10-3 and TRBJ1-4, with 7 nucleotides matching TRBD1. The J segment lost 6 bases and the V segment lost 6 bases, leaving 13 bases of the junction unmatched. This CDR3 spans 16 amino acids. Germline lookup yields CDR1 ENHRY and CDR2 SYGVKD.

This clone appeared once. The DNA is left out, because the CDR3 cannot be placed on it with certainty; the CDR3 is given as TCRdb lists it. The chain combines TRBV21-1 with TRBJ2-3; TRBD2, the D gene given by the table, was not confirmed from the DNA. TRBV21-1 is recorded as a pseudogene. The CDR3 spans 23 amino acids, including both terminal residues. This chain's CDR3 is CASSKRLIAVGRGSGTPTDTQYF.

This clone came up a few times. This chain links TRBV7-9 with TRBJ1-2, with TRBD1 matching over 11 bases. The germline gives CDR1 SEHNR, CDR2 FQNEAQ (reference sequence). This CDR3 is 14 amino acids long. Trimming cost V 4 bases and J 6 bases; bases outside gene matches: 4. For the CDR3, the DNA is TGTGCCAGCAGCTGGACAGGGGGCAGCGATGGCTACACCTTC. Encoded protein: CASSWTGGSDGYTF.

The chain has TRBV27 and TRBJ2-7; TRBD2 aligns across 7 bases. Trimming took 3 bases from V and 2 from J; bases not matched to a gene: 13. The CDR3 sequence is 17 residues long. Germline V gene sequence: CDR1 MNHEY, CDR2 SMNVEV (reference sequence). The CDR3 nucleotides are TGTGCCAGCAGTTTTGTAGGAGGGGCTAGCGGACCCTACGAGCAGTACTTC. Translated, it gives CASSFVGGASGPYEQYF.

The chain recombines TRBV7-6 with TRBJ2-1; the D is unclear. The CDR3 is 13 amino acids. V lost 4 bases, J lost 7 bases, and 11 bases lay in between. Per germline, CDR1 SGHVS and CDR2 FNYEAQ. CDR3 residues: CASSSRHRNEQFF. CDR3 coding DNA: TGTGCCAGCAGCTCCCGACACCGGAATGAGCAGTTCTTC. The variable domain in full, completed from reference TRBV7-6 and TRBJ2-1, reads GAGVSQSPRYKVTKRGQDVALRCDPISGHVSLYWYRQALGQGPEFLTYFNYEAQQDKSGLPNDRFSAERPEGSISTLTIQRTEQRDSAMYRCASSSRHRNEQFFGPGTRLTVL.

This chain joins TRBV5-1 and TRBJ1-1, with D hard to call. The germline V gene has CDR1 SGHRS and CDR2 YFSETQ. The CDR3 totals 13 residues. Trimming pared 5 bases from V and 3 bases from J, leaving 11 bases between. In DNA, the CDR3 is TGCGCCAGCAGAGCACCATCTGACACTGAAGCTTTCTTT. This sequence encodes CASRAPSDTEAFF.

The chain carries TRBV28 and TRBJ2-1; 9 positions match TRBD1. Germline CDR1 reads MDHEN; CDR2 reads SYDVKM. The CDR3 has 15 amino acids. V lost 4 bases to trimming and J lost 6 bases; unmatched junction nucleotides: 7. The CDR3 reads CASSSGGQGFNEQFF. The CDR3 DNA reads TGTGCCAGCAGTTCCGGGGGACAGGGCTTCAATGAGCAGTTCTTC. The variable domain in full, completed from reference TRBV28 and TRBJ2-1, reads DVKVTQSSRYLVKRTGEKVFLECVQDMDHENMFWYRQDPGLGLRLIYFSYDVKMKEKGDIPEGYSVSREKKERFSLILESASTNQTSMYLCASSSGGQGFNEQFFGPGTRLTVL.

This clone was seen a handful of times. The chain couples TRBV29-1 to TRBJ2-7; TRBD2 matches 11 bases. The J segment lost 3 bases and the V segment lost 6 bases, leaving 10 bases of the junction unmatched. CDR3 size: 15 residues. Germline CDR1 and CDR2: SQVTM and ANQGSEA. The CDR3 reads CSVLAGEAFSYEQYF. CDR3 coding DNA: TGCAGCGTACTAGCGGGAGAAGCATTCAGCTACGAGCAGTACTTC.

The chain is built from TRBV7-2 and TRBJ2-3; tentative D call: TRBD1 (7 bases). Germline V gene sequence: CDR1 SGHTA, CDR2 FQGNSA. V shed 8 bases and J shed 3 bases, with 12 bases lying between them. The CDR3 consists of 13 residues. The DNA of the CDR3 is TGTGCCAGCCAGACAGGGAGGACAGATACGCAGTATTTT. It yields the protein CASQTGRTDTQYF.

The J gene is TRBJ1-6, the V gene TRBV5-4, with TRBD1 identical over 8 bases. Germline values: CDR1 SGHNT, CDR2 YYREEE (reference sequence). The CDR3 is 16 amino acids. V shed 4 bases, J shed 9 bases, and the junction held 12 bases outside the gene matches. Here the CDR3 DNA reads TGTGCCAGCAGCGCCGCCAGCAGGGGGCCTAGTTCACCCCTCCACTTT. Amino acid sequence: CASSAASRGPSSPLHF. The variable domain in full, with the rest retrieved from reference TRBV5-4 and TRBJ1-6, is ETGVTQSPTHLIKTRGQQVTLRCSSQSGHNTVSWYQQALGQGPQFIFQYYREEENGRGNFPPRFSGLQFPNYSSELNVNALELDDSALYLCASSAASRGPSSPLHFGNGTRLTVT.

The genes are TRBV7-9 and TRBJ1-3; a weak D match, TRBD1 (5 bases). CDR1 is SEHNR, CDR2 FQNEAQ, per germline (reference sequence). Trimming stripped 4 bases from V and 4 bases from J, with 14 bases between. There are 15 residues in the CDR3. The CDR3 sequence is CASSSTEGWGNTIYF. Written as DNA, the CDR3 is TGTGCCAGCAGCTCAACGGAGGGGTGGGGAAACACCATATATTTT.

This clone occurred a few times. This chain links TRBV7-8 with TRBJ2-7; D is uncertain. The CDR3 contains 12 residues. From germline, CDR1 is SGHVS and CDR2 FQNEAQ. V dropped 7 bases and J dropped 5 bases, with 12 bases sitting between them. In DNA form, the CDR3 reads TGTGCCAGCAACGACATAGTCAACGAGCAGTACTTC. Residues: CASNDIVNEQYF.

The chain employs TRBV4-1 and TRBJ1-2; D unclear. The CDR3 runs to 17 residues. CDR1 and CDR2 (germline): MGHRA, YSYEKL. V shed 3 bases and J shed 0 bases, with 17 bases lying between them. CDR3 protein: CASSQIDTGFSNYGYTF. For the CDR3, the DNA is TGCGCCAGCAGCCAGATAGATACGGGATTCTCTAACTATGGCTACACCTTC.

The V call is TRBV6-5, the J call TRBJ1-1; 9 nucleotides line up with TRBD1. After removal of 6 bases from V and 3 bases from J, the junction contained 5 bases not matched to a gene. In germline, CDR1 is MNHEY, CDR2 SVGAGI. The CDR3 has 14 amino acids. CDR3 sequence reads: CASSYGQGYTEAFF. The CDR3 DNA is TGTGCCAGCAGCTACGGACAGGGGTACACTGAAGCTTTCTTT.

This rearrangement joins TRBV9 to TRBJ2-5; TRBD1 matches at 8 bases. This CDR3 is 16 amino acids long. Losses at the gene ends were 0 bases for V and 5 bases for J; bases not matched to a gene: 9. Germline V gene lookup returns CDR1 SGDLS and CDR2 YYNGEE. CDR3 protein: CASSVGQGALAETQYF. The DNA for the CDR3 is TGTGCCAGCAGCGTAGGGCAGGGGGCGTTAGCCGAGACCCAGTACTTC.

The chain is built from TRBV6-4 and TRBJ1-1; 8 bases align to TRBD1. The CDR3 runs 12 residues. Germline loops: CDR1 MRHNA, CDR2 SNTAGT. V was pared by 5 bases and J by 8 bases, with 4 bases of the junction left unmatched. This CDR3 is CASSTWTGEAFF. CDR3 nucleotides: TGTGCCAGCAGTACCTGGACAGGGGAAGCTTTCTTT.

The chain has TRBV29-1 and TRBJ2-2; 8 nucleotides match TRBD1. Germline trimming cut 7 bases from V and 6 bases from J; bases unmatched to any gene: 10. Per the germline V gene, CDR1 is SQVTM and CDR2 is ANQGSEA. The CDR3 totals 14 residues. The CDR3, as DNA: TGCAGCGCCCTCAAACAGGGGGAGGCCGGGGAGCTGTTTTTT. It encodes CSALKQGEAGELFF.

This clone was detected only a few times. One junction end does not reproduce the germline sequence, and a read error may be involved. This chain uses TRBV5-4 with TRBJ2-2, with D perhaps TRBD2 (6 bases). The CDR3 contains 15 residues. Germline V gives CDR1 SGHNT, CDR2 YYREEE (reference sequence). The CDR3 protein is CASTGEQTNTGELFF. CDR3 coding DNA: TGTGCAAGCACGGGGGAACAGACGAACACCGGGGAGCTGTTTTTT. The entire variable domain, with the rest obtained from reference TRBV5-4 and TRBJ2-2, is as follows: ETGVTQSPTHLIKTRGQQVTLRCSSQSGHNTVSWYQQALGQGPQFIFQYYREEENGRGNFPPRFSGLQFPNYSSELNVNALELDDSALYLCASTGEQTNTGELFFGEGSRLTVL.